Listed below are T cell receptor beta chains from one sample, sequenced in a study of blood T cell repertoires in COVID-19. Profiling relied on immunoSEQ multiplex PCR, and the TCRdb table lists in-frame clones only, not all of them. The table lists tens of thousands of clones, about 88% of them singletons. The sequencing input was peripheral blood. Source of these receptors: a human donor in a cohort sampled during active COVID-19. Both conserved end residues are part of each CDR3. D genes are given only for firm matches. Expanded clones are given a class, and other clones once, few, many or no size at all.

TRBJ2-3	NA	NA	TRBV12-3/TRBV12-4	TGTGCCAGCAGAAAGACTGGCACAGATACGCAGTATTTT	CASRKTGTDTQYF
TRBJ2-7	NA	NA	TRBV30	TGTGCCTGGAGTCCTCAGGTGCACTACGAGCAGTACTTC	CAWSPQVHYEQYF
TRBJ1-5	NA	TRBD1	TRBV19	TGTGCCAGTAGTATAGAGAGGGGGCCGCCCCAGCATTTT	CASSIERGPPQHF
TRBJ1-4	NA	NA	TRBV19	TGTGCCAGTAGTATCTGGCCTGCAACTAATGAAAAACTGTTTTTT	CASSIWPATNEKLFF
TRBJ2-1	NA	TRBD2	TRBV6-4	TGTGCCAGCAGTTTCGGACTAGCGGGAGGAGGGAATGAGCAGTTCTTC	CASSFGLAGGGNEQFF
TRBJ2-5	NA	TRBD2	TRBV2	TGTGCCAGCAGGCAACTAGCGGGAGGTTCAGAGACCCAGTACTTC	CASRQLAGGSETQYF
TRBJ1-1	NA	NA	TRBV30	TGTGCCTGGAACAGATACACTGAAGCTTTCTTT	CAWNRYTEAFF
TRBJ1-2	NA	NA	TRBV21-1	TGTGCCAGCAGACAGTCAGGGGTGAATGTGGTCTATGGCTACACCTTC	CASRQSGVNVVYGYTF
TRBJ2-3	NA	NA	TRBV18	TGTGCCAGCTCAGCGAACAGGGCTAGCACAGATACGCAGTATTTT	CASSANRASTDTQYF
TRBJ1-6	few	NA	TRBV30	TGTGCCTGGAGTAGGCAGACAAATTCACCCCTCCACTTT	CAWSRQTNSPLHF